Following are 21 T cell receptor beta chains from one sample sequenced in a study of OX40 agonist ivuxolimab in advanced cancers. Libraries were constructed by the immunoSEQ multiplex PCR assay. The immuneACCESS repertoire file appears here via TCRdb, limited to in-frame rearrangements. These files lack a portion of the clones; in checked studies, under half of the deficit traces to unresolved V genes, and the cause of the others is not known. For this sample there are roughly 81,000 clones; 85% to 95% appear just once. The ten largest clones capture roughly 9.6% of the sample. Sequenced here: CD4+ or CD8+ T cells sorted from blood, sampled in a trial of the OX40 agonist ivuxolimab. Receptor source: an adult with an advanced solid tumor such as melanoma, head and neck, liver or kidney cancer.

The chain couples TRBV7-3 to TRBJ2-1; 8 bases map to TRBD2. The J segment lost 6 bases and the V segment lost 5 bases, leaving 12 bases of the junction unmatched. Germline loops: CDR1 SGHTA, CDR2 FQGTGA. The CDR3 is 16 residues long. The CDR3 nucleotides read TGTGCCAGCAGCCCCGCGGGGGGAGGGCCGGGCAATGAGCAGTTCTTC. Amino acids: CASSPAGGGPGNEQFF. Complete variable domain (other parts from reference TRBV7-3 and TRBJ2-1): GAGVSQTPSNKVTEKGKYVELRCDPISGHTALYWYRQSLGQGPEFLIYFQGTGAADDSGLPNDRFFAVRPEGSVSTLKIQRTERGDSAVYLCASSPAGGGPGNEQFFGPGTRLTVL.

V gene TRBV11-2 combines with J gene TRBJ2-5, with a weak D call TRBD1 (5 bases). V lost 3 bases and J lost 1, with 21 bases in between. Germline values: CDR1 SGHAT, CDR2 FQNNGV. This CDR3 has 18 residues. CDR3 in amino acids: CASSFAPPPTTVQETQYF. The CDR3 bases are TGTGCCAGCAGCTTTGCCCCACCGCCGACGACAGTCCAAGAGACCCAGTACTTC.

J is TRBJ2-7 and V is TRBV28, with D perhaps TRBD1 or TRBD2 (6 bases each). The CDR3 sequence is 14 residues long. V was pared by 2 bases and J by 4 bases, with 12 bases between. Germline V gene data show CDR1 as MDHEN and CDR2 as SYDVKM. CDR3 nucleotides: TGTGCCAGCAGTTTAATTACAGGGAGGTACGAGCAGTACTTC. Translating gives CASSLITGRYEQYF.

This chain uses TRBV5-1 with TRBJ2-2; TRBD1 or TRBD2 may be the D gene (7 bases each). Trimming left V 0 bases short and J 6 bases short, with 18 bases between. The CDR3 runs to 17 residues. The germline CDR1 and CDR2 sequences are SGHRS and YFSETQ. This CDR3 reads CASSLARGGRTSGELFF. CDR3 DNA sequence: TGCGCCAGCAGCTTGGCCAGGGGGGGACGAACGTCCGGGGAGCTGTTTTTT.

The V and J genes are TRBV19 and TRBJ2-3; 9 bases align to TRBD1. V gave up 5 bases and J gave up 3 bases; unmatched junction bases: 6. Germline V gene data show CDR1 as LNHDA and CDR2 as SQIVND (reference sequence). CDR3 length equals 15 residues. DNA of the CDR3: TGTGCCAGTAGTCCTGGACAGGGGAGTACAGATACGCAGTATTTT. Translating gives CASSPGQGSTDTQYF.

Written as DNA, the CDR3 is TGCGCCAGCAGCCAAGACAGGTCAGGTCAGCCCCAGCATTTT. It yields the protein CASSQDRSGQPQHF. The chain employs TRBV4-3 and TRBJ1-5; D is ambiguous. Deletions cut 0 bases from V and 6 bases from J, with 9 bases between. The length of the CDR3 is 14 residues. Germline assignment: CDR1 LGHNA and CDR2 YSLEER.

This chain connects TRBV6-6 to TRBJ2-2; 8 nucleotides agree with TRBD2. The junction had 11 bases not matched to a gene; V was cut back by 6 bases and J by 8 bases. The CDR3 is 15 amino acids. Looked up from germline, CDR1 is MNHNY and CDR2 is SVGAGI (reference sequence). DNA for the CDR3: TGTGCCAGCAGCTGGGAGTGGCGGGAGGAGGGGGAGCTGTTTTTT. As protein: CASSWEWREEGELFF.

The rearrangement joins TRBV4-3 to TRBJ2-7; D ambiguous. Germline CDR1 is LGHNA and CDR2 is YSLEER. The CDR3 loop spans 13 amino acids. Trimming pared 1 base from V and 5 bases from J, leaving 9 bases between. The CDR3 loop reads CASSQVSAHEQYF. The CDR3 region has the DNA TGCGCCAGCAGCCAAGTGTCGGCCCACGAGCAGTACTTC.

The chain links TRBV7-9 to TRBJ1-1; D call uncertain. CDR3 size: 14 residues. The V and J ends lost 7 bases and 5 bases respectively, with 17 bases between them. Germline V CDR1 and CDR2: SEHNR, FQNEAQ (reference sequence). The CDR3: CASTSGLSGTEAFF. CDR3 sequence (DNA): TGTGCCAGCACCTCCGGACTAAGCGGGACTGAAGCTTTCTTT. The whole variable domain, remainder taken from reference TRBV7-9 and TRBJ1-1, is DTGVSQNPRHKITKRGQNVTFRCDPISEHNRLYWYRQTLGQGPEFLTYFQNEAQLEKSRLLSDRFSAERPKGSFSTLEIQRTEQGDSAMYLCASTSGLSGTEAFFGQGTRLTVV.

The CDR3 nucleotides are TGTGCCAGCAGCTTAGCCGGAGGCCCCTACAATGAGCAGTTCTTC. This codes for CASSLAGGPYNEQFF. This chain uses TRBV7-3 with TRBJ2-1; the D gene is possibly TRBD2 (5 bases). The CDR3 consists of 15 residues. Germline V gene lookup returns CDR1 SGHTA and CDR2 FQGTGA. Trimming cost V 2 bases and J 2 bases, with 10 bases left between them.

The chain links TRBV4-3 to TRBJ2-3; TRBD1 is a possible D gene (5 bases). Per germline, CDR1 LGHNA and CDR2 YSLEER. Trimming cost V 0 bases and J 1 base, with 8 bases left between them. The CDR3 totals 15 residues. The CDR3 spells CASSQEVGRTDTQYF. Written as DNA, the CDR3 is TGCGCCAGCAGCCAAGAAGTGGGGCGCACAGATACGCAGTATTTT.

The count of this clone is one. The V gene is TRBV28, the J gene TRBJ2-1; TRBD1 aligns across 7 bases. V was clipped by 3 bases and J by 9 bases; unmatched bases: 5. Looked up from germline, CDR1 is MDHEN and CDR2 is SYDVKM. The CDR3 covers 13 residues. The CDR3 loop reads CASSFRGSGEQFF. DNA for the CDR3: TGTGCCAGCAGTTTCAGGGGGTCCGGTGAGCAGTTCTTC.

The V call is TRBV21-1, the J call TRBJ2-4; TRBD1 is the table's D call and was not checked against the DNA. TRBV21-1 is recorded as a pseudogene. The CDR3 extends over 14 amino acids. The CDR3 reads CASSKGQGKFIQYF. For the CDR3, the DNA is TGTGCCAGCAGCAAAGGACAGGGTAAGTTCATTCAGTACTTC.

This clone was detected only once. CDR3 in amino acids: CASSLVGESYEQYF. The CDR3, as DNA: TGTGCCAGCAGCTTAGTTGGGGAATCCTACGAGCAGTACTTC. The J gene is TRBJ2-7, the V gene TRBV11-2; D is unclear. Germline CDR1 SGHAT, CDR2 FQNNGV. CDR3 length: 14 residues. Trimming took off 1 base at V and 1 base at J, with 8 bases between the two ends.

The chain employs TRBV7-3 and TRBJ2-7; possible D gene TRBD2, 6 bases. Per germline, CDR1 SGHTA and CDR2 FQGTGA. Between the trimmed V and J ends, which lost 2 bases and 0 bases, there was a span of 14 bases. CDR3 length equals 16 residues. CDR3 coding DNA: TGTGCCAGCAGCTTACTCCAGCGGGCCTTCTCCTACGAGCAGTACTTC. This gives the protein CASSLLQRAFSYEQYF.

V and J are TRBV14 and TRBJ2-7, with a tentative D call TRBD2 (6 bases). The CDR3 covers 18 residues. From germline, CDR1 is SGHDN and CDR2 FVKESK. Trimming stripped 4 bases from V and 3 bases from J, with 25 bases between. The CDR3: CASSPQYGPGGPIYEQYF. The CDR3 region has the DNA TGTGCCAGCAGCCCCCAATACGGCCCCGGGGGTCCGATCTACGAGCAGTACTTC. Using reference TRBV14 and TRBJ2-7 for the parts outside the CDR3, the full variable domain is EAGVTQFPSHSVIEKGQTVTLRCDPISGHDNLYWYRRVMGKEIKFLLHFVKESKQDESGMPNNRFLAERTGGTYSTLKVQPAELEDSGVYFCASSPQYGPGGPIYEQYFGPGTRLTVT.

CDR3 loop: CASSRIFGGYEQYF. CDR3 in DNA: TGTGCCAGCAGCCGGATTTTCGGGGGCTACGAGCAGTACTTC. This sequence joins TRBV28 and TRBJ2-5, with a tentative D call TRBD2 (6 bases). Matching the DNA end better, TRBJ2-7 makes the J call doubtful. The CDR3 totals 14 residues. Per germline, CDR1 MDHEN and CDR2 SYDVKM.

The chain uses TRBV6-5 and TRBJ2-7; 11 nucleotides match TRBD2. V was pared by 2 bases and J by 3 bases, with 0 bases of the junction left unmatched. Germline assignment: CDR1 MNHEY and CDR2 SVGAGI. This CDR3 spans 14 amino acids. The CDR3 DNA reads TGTGCCAGCAGTTACGGGACTAGCGGCTACGAGCAGTACTTC. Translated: CASSYGTSGYEQYF.

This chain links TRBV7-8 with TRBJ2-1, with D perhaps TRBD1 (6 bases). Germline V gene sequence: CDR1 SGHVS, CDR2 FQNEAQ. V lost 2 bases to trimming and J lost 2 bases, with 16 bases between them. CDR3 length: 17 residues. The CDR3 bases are TGTGCCAGCAGCTTACAAATTGGGACAAATCCCTACAATGAGCAGTTCTTC. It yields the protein CASSLQIGTNPYNEQFF.

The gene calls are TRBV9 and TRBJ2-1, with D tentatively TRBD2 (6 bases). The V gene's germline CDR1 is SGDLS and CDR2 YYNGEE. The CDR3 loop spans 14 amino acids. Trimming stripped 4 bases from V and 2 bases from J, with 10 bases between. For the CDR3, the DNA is TGTGCCAGCAGCTCCAGGGAGGCCTACAATGAGCAGTTCTTC. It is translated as CASSSREAYNEQFF.

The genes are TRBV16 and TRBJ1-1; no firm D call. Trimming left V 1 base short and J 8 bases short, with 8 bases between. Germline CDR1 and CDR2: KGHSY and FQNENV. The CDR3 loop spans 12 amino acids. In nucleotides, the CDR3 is TGTGCCAGCAGCCAATTACCCCCCGAAGCTTTCTTT. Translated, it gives CASSQLPPEAFF.